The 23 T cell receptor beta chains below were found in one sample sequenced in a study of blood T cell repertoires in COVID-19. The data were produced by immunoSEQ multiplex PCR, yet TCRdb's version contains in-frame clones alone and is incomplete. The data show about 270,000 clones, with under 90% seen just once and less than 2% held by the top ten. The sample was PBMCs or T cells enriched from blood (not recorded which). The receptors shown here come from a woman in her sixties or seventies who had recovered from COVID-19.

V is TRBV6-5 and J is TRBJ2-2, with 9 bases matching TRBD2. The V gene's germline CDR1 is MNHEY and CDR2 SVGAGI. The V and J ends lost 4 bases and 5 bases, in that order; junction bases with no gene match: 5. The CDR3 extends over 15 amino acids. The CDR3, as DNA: TGTGCCAGCAGTTTTCGCGGGAGGGGGACCGGGGAGCTGTTTTTT. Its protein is CASSFRGRGTGELFF.

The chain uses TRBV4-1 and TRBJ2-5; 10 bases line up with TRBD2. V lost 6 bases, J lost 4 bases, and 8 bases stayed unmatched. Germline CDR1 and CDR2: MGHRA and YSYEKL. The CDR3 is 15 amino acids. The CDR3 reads CASSQRTSGGETQYF. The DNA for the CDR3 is TGCGCCAGCAGTCAAAGGACTAGCGGAGGAGAGACCCAGTACTTC.

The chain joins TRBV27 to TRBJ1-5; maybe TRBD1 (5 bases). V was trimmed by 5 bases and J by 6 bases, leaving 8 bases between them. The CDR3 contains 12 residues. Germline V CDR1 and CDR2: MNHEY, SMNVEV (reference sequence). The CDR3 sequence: CASSTQGQPQHF. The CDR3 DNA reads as TGTGCCAGCAGTACCCAGGGTCAGCCCCAGCATTTT.

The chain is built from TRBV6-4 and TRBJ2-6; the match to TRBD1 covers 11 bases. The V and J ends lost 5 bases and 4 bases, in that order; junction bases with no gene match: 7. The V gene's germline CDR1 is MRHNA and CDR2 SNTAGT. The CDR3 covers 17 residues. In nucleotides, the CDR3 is TGTGCCAGCAGTCCGGGACAGGGGGTTATCGGGGCCAACGTCCTGACTTTC. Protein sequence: CASSPGQGVIGANVLTF.

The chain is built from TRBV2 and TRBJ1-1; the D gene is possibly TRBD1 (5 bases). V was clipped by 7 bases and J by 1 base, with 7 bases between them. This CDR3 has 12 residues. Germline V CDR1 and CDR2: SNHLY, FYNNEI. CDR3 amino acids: CASTGQNTEAFF. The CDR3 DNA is TGTGCCAGCACAGGGCAGAACACTGAAGCTTTCTTT.

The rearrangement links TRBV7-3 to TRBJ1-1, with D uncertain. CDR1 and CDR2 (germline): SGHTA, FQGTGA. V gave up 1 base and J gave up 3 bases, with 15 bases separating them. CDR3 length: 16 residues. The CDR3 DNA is TGTGCCAGCAGCTTAAATCCGGGGTTAAGGGACACTGAAGCTTTCTTT. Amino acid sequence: CASSLNPGLRDTEAFF.

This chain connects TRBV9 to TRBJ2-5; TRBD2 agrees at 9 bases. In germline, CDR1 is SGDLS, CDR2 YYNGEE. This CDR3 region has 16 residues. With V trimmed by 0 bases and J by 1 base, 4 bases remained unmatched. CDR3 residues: CASSVGDSGGQETQYF. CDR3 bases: TGTGCCAGCAGCGTAGGGGATAGCGGGGGCCAAGAGACCCAGTACTTC.

The CDR3 coding sequence is TGTGCCAACTCGCCCGCTACAGAGAACACTGAAGCTTTCTTT. Its protein is CANSPATENTEAFF. This chain connects TRBV28 to TRBJ1-1, with unresolved D. The CDR3 consists of 14 residues. Trimming cost V 10 bases and J 1 base, with 16 bases left between them. Germline values: CDR1 MDHEN, CDR2 SYDVKM.

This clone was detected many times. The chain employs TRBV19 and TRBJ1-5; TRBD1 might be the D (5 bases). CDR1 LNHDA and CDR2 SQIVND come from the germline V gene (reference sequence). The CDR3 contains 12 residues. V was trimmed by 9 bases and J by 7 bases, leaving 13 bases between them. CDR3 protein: CASGHQQQPQHF. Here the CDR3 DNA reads TGTGCCAGCGGACACCAACAACAGCCCCAGCATTTT.

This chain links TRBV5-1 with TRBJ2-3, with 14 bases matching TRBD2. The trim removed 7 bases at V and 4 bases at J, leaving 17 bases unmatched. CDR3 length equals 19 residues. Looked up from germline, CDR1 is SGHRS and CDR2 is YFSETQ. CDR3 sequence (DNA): TGCGCCAGCGTTCCGGGACTAGCGGGAGTCGGAAGGAGGGCAGATACGCAGTATTTT. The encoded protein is CASVPGLAGVGRRADTQYF.

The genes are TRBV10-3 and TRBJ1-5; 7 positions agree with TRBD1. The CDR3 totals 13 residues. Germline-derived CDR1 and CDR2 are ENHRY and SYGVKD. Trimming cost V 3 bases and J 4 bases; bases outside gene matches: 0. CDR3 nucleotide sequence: TGTGCCATCAGTGAACAGGGGAATCAGCCCCAGCATTTT. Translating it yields CAISEQGNQPQHF.

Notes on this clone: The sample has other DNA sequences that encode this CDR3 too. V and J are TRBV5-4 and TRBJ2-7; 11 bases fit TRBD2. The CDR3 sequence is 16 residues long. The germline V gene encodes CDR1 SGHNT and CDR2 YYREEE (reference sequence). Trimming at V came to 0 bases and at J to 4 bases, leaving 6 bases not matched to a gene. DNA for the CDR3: TGTGCCAGCAGCTTGGCCGGCGCTAGCGGGAGGTACGAGCAGTACTTC. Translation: CASSLAGASGRYEQYF.

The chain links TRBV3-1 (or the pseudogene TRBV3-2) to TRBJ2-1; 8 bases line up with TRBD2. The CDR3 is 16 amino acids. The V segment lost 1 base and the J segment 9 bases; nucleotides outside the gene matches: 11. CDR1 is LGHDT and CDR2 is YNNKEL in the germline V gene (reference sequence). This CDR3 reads CASSQAPGLVFGEQFF. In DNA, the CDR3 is TGTGCCAGCAGCCAAGCCCCGGGACTAGTGTTCGGTGAGCAGTTCTTC.

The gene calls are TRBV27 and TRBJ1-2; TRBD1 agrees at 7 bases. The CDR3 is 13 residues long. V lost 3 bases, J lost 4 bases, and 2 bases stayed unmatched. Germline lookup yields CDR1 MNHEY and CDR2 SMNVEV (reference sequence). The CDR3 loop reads CASSLGQPYGYTF. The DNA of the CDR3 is TGTGCCAGCAGTTTGGGACAGCCCTATGGCTACACCTTC.

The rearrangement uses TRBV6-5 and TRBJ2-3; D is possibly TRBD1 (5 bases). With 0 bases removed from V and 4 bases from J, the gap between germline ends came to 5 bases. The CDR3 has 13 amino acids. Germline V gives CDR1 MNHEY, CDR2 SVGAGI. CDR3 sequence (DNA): TGTGCCAGCAGTTACTCGACAGCAGATACGCAGTATTTT. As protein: CASSYSTADTQYF.

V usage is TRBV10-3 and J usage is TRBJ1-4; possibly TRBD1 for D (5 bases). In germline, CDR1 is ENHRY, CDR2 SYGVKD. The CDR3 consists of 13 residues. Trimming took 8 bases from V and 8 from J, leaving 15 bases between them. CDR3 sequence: CAILAGLGEKLFF. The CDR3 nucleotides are TGTGCCATCTTGGCAGGGTTGGGGGAAAAACTGTTTTTT.

The DNA for the CDR3 is TGTGCCAGCAGCGTAGTAGGTGCCCCGGGCACCGGGGAGCTGTTTTTT. This translates into CASSVVGAPGTGELFF. The gene calls are TRBV9 and TRBJ2-2; no clear D. CDR1 SGDLS and CDR2 YYNGEE come from the germline V gene. The CDR3 is 16 residues long. The V end lost 0 bases, the J end lost 4 bases, and 13 bases lay between the germline ends.

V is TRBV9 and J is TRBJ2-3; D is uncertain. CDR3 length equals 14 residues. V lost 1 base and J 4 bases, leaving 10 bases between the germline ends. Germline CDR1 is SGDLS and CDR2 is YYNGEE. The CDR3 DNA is TGTGCCAGCAGCGTATCGTCGAGCCCAGATACGCAGTATTTT. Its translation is CASSVSSSPDTQYF.

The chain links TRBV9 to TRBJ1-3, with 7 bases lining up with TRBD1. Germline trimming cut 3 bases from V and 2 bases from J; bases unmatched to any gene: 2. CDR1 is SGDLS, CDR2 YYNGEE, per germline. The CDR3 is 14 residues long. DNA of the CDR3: TGTGCCAGCAGCGAAACAGGGGCTGGAAACACCATATATTTT. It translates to CASSETGAGNTIYF.

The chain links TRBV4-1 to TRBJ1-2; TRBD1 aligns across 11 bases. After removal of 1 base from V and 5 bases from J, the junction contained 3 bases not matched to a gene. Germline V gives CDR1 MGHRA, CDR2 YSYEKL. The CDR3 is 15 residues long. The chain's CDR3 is CASSQGGQGGYGYTF. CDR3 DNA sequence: TGCGCCAGCAGCCAAGGGGGACAGGGGGGATATGGCTACACCTTC.

This CDR3 reads CASSEQGTEAFF. CDR3 bases: TGCGCCAGCAGTGAACAGGGTACTGAAGCTTTCTTT. The V call is TRBV10-2, the J call TRBJ1-1; the D gene is possibly TRBD1 (6 bases). Per the germline V gene, CDR1 is WSHSY and CDR2 is SAAADI. V lost 3 bases and J 5 bases, leaving 7 bases between the germline ends. This CDR3 is 12 amino acids long.

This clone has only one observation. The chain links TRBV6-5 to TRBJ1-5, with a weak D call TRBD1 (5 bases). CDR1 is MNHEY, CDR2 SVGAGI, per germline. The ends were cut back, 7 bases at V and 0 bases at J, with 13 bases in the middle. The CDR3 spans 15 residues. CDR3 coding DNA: TGTGCCAGCACTACGGGACTCAATAGCAATCAGCCCCAGCATTTT. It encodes CASTTGLNSNQPQHF.

The CDR3 reads CASTHRAGGSNQPQHF. The CDR3 nucleotides are TGTGCCAGTACCCACCGGGCCGGGGGGAGCAATCAGCCCCAGCATTTT. The chain couples TRBV19 to TRBJ1-5; D may be TRBD1 (5 bases). V lost 7 bases and J 1 base, leaving 17 bases between the germline ends. This CDR3 is 16 amino acids long. The germline CDR1 and CDR2 sequences are LNHDA and SQIVND (reference sequence).